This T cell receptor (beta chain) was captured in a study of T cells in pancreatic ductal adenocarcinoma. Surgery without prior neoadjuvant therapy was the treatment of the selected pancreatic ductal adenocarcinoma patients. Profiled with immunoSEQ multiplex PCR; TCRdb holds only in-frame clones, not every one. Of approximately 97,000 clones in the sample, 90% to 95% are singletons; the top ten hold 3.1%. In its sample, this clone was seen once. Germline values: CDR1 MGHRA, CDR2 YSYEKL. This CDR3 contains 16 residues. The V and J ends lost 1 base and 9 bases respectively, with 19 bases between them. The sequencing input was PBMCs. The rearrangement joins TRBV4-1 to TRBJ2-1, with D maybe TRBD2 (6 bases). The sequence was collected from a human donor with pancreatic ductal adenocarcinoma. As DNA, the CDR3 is TGCGCCAGCAGCCAAGTTTATTCCGGAGGGGCTTTTGAGCAGTTCTTC. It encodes CASSQVYSGGAFEQFF.